This is a list of T cell receptor beta chains from one sample in a study of blood T cell repertoires in COVID-19. Method: immunoSEQ multiplex PCR; TCRdb's copy keeps in-frame clones and lacks some. The data show roughly 200,000 clones, approximately 94% seen once. Input material: peripheral blood. The receptors shown here come from a man younger than 40 with COVID-19, enrolled during active disease. Each CDR3 is given without its conserved first and last residue. Each record gives: CDR3 protein, V gene, D gene, CDR3 length, J gene. The D gene is left open where the match is weak.

cdr3_aa: ASSSPNRDHEQY; v_call: TRBV6-5; d_call: -; cdr3_length: 12; j_call: TRBJ2-7
cdr3_aa: ASRPQGPTEQY; v_call: TRBV6-5; d_call: -; cdr3_length: 11; j_call: TRBJ2-7
cdr3_aa: ASSQGLGHEQY; v_call: TRBV3-1/TRBV3-2; d_call: -; cdr3_length: 11; j_call: TRBJ2-7
cdr3_aa: ASSPGAGPVSGNTIY; v_call: TRBV18; d_call: -; cdr3_length: 15; j_call: TRBJ1-3
cdr3_aa: ASRVRGSGYT; v_call: TRBV6-5; d_call: -; cdr3_length: 10; j_call: TRBJ1-2
cdr3_aa: ASSYYDRENYGYT; v_call: TRBV5-1; d_call: TRBD1; cdr3_length: 13; j_call: TRBJ1-2
cdr3_aa: ASSLGPSEQETQY; v_call: TRBV7-7; d_call: -; cdr3_length: 13; j_call: TRBJ2-5
cdr3_aa: ASSRRVTNEKLF; v_call: TRBV3-1/TRBV3-2; d_call: -; cdr3_length: 12; j_call: TRBJ1-4
cdr3_aa: ASSPGQGVPQY; v_call: TRBV5-1; d_call: TRBD1; cdr3_length: 11; j_call: TRBJ2-7
cdr3_aa: ASSHILAGGWSETQY; v_call: TRBV3-1/TRBV3-2; d_call: TRBD2; cdr3_length: 15; j_call: TRBJ2-5
cdr3_aa: AWRAPLGLGGNTIY; v_call: TRBV30; d_call: -; cdr3_length: 14; j_call: TRBJ1-3
cdr3_aa: ASSFRGGGNTIY; v_call: TRBV11-2; d_call: -; cdr3_length: 12; j_call: TRBJ1-3
cdr3_aa: ASSPAGGNTIY; v_call: TRBV5-1; d_call: -; cdr3_length: 11; j_call: TRBJ1-3
cdr3_aa: ASSLGVGTSWNNEQF; v_call: TRBV7-9; d_call: TRBD2; cdr3_length: 15; j_call: TRBJ2-1
cdr3_aa: ASSPSGFTEQF; v_call: TRBV2; d_call: TRBD2; cdr3_length: 11; j_call: TRBJ2-1